These 21 T cell receptor beta chains were all obtained from the same sample, sequenced in a study of molecular identifiers for immune sequencing clone quantification. Via MiXCR, TCRdb re-called the PCR reads, giving one row per CDR3 protein. The sample includes about half a million distinct CDR3 sequences, around 23% of them seen just once. The sample comprised naive CD8+ T cells from blood, with Jurkat cell RNA spiked in. Stated subset: FACS-sorted CD8+CD4-CCR7+CD45RA+ naive T cells. The receptors originated from a human donor in good health. Some libraries in this study had Jurkat cell RNA spiked in.

V usage is TRBV9 and J usage is TRBJ2-7, with TRBD2 matching 7 bases. Per the germline V gene, CDR1 is SGDLS and CDR2 is YYNGEE. With V trimmed by 4 bases and J by 2 bases, 9 bases remained unmatched. CDR3 length equals 15 residues. CDR3 protein: CASSPLSGNAYEQYF. The CDR3 region has the DNA TGTGCCAGCAGCCCCCTCAGCGGGAACGCCTACGAGCAGTACTTC.

Only a few counts were recorded for this clonotype. The gene calls are TRBV12-3 or TRBV12-4 and TRBJ1-5, with 7 bases that match TRBD1. V lost 5 bases and J lost 4; bases outside the gene matches: 8. The CDR3 has 15 amino acids. The CDR3: CASSEQGVGNQPQHF. DNA of the CDR3: TGTGCCAGCAGTGAGCAGGGGGTCGGAAATCAGCCCCAGCATTTT.

For this clonotype: This may be a read error: a much more frequent sequence differs by one nucleotide. The chain links TRBV29-1 to TRBJ2-2; maybe TRBD2 (5 bases). Germline assignment: CDR1 SQVTM and CDR2 ANQGSEA. CDR3 length: 13 amino acids. The CDR3 bases are TGCAGCGTTGAAAGGGAGAACGCCGGGGAGCTGTTTTTT. Amino acids: CSVERENAGELFF.

This clonotype was seen repeatedly, ten times or more. This rearrangement joins TRBV19 to TRBJ1-6, with D unclear. CDR1 is LNHDA and CDR2 is SQIVND in the germline V gene (reference sequence). The CDR3 is made up of 17 amino acids. V was clipped by 0 bases and J by 9 bases, with 18 bases between them. CDR3 coding DNA: TGTGCCAGTAGTATAGATTCGGGTGGTACCGCGGCTTCACCCCTCCACTTT. This sequence encodes CASSIDSGGTAASPLHF.

This clonotype has ten or more counts. This chain links TRBV10-3 with TRBJ2-7; D is unclear. The CDR3 has 12 amino acids. Trimming shortened V by 3 bases and J by 3 bases, and 6 bases separated the two germline ends. Germline V gives CDR1 ENHRY, CDR2 SYGVKD. CDR3 amino acids: CAISDDGYEQYF. The CDR3 DNA reads as TGTGCCATCAGTGACGATGGCTACGAGCAGTACTTC.

V usage is TRBV13 and J usage is TRBJ2-5; tentative D call: TRBD1 (6 bases). V lost 4 bases and J lost 4, with 10 bases in between. Germline loops: CDR1 PRHDT, CDR2 FYEKMQ (reference sequence). The CDR3 is 13 residues long. The CDR3 region has the DNA TGTGCCAGCAGCTCCAGGGGAACAGAGACCCAGTACTTC. Residues: CASSSRGTETQYF.

This clonotype has only one observation. The rearrangement uses TRBV5-5 and TRBJ2-7, with 8 bases fitting TRBD1. Germline V lookup: CDR1 SGHKS, CDR2 YYEKEE (reference sequence). The CDR3 is 17 amino acids. V was pared by 0 bases and J by 4 bases, with 12 bases of the junction left unmatched. In DNA form, the CDR3 reads TGTGCCAGCAGCTTGGATGGGACCGAAGGGACAGGATACGAGCAGTACTTC. Its translation: CASSLDGTEGTGYEQYF.

This clonotype was detected ten times or more. The chain has TRBV15 and TRBJ1-5, with TRBD1 as a possible D gene (5 bases). The V end lost 0 bases, the J end lost 5 bases, and 14 bases lay between the germline ends. The CDR3 consists of 16 residues. The germline V gene has CDR1 LNHNV and CDR2 YYDKDF (reference sequence). The CDR3 sequence: CATSRDGAGWDQPQHF. In DNA form, the CDR3 reads TGTGCCACCAGCAGAGATGGGGCAGGGTGGGATCAGCCCCAGCATTTT. Looking up the rest from reference TRBV15 and TRBJ1-5 gives the full variable domain: DAMVIQNPRYQVTQFGKPVTLSCSQTLNHNVMYWYQQKSSQAPKLLFHYYDKDFNNEADTPDNFQSRRPNTSFCFLDIRSPGLGDTAMYLCATSRDGAGWDQPQHFGDGTRLSIL.

The J gene is TRBJ1-2, the V gene TRBV12-3 or TRBV12-4; D is unresolved. The ends were cut back, 6 bases at V and 5 bases at J, with 16 bases in the middle. This CDR3 is 14 amino acids long. The CDR3 sequence: CASSPNAGLYGYTF. The CDR3 nucleotides are TGTGCCAGCAGCCCAAATGCGGGGTTGTATGGCTACACCTTC.

With regard to this clonotype: Since a much larger clone is just one base distant, this may be a read error. The chain couples TRBV13 to TRBJ2-5, with 8 positions matching TRBD2. The CDR3 has 16 amino acids. From germline, CDR1 is PRHDT and CDR2 FYEKMQ (reference sequence). The CDR3 bases are TGTGCCAGCAGCTACGCAAGCGGGGGCGAACAAGAGACCCTGTACTTC. Translated: CASSYASGGEQETLYF.

J is TRBJ1-1 and V is TRBV20-1, with D hard to call. The germline gives CDR1 DFQATT, CDR2 SNEGSKA (reference sequence). V was cut by 7 bases and J by 0 bases, with 15 bases left in between. CDR3 length: 14 amino acids. This chain's CDR3 is CSVGQWEVNTEAFF. In nucleotides, the CDR3 is TGCAGTGTCGGGCAGTGGGAAGTGAACACTGAAGCTTTCTTT.

In this sample, this clonotype turned up a few times. V and J are TRBV12-3 or TRBV12-4 and TRBJ2-7, with TRBD2 matching 13 bases. The CDR3 runs to 17 residues. The trim removed 4 bases at V and 6 bases at J, leaving 12 bases unmatched. CDR3 sequence reads: CASSWTSGSIQAGEQYF. The DNA of the CDR3 is TGTGCCAGCAGTTGGACTAGCGGGAGTATACAGGCGGGCGAGCAGTACTTC.

This clonotype was found a few times. CDR3 residues: CASSPYRGGFYEQYF. The CDR3 DNA sequence: TGTGCCAGCAGCCCATACAGGGGAGGTTTCTACGAGCAGTACTTC. The rearrangement links TRBV3-1 to TRBJ2-7; tentatively, D is TRBD1 (7 bases). Germline V gives CDR1 LGHDT, CDR2 YNNKEL (reference sequence). The CDR3 is 15 residues long. V lost 4 bases and J 3 bases, leaving 16 bases between the germline ends.

The chain is built from TRBV7-9 and TRBJ1-4; D gene unclear. The ends were cut back, 1 base at V and 4 bases at J, with 13 bases in the middle. Germline V CDR1 and CDR2: SEHNR, FQNEAQ (reference sequence). CDR3 length: 16 residues. The CDR3 spells CASSLDRSSFNEKLFF. CDR3 coding DNA: TGTGCCAGCAGCTTAGATCGAAGCAGCTTTAATGAAAAACTGTTTTTT. The variable domain in full, completed from reference TRBV7-9 and TRBJ1-4, reads DTGVSQNPRHKITKRGQNVTFRCDPISEHNRLYWYRQTLGQGPEFLTYFQNEAQLEKSRLLSDRFSAERPKGSFSTLEIQRTEQGDSAMYLCASSLDRSSFNEKLFFGSGTQLSVL.

On this clonotype: Germline is not matched at one junction end, which may reflect a read error. The gene calls are TRBV7-8 and TRBJ2-3; 8 bases fit TRBD1. The CDR3 sequence is 16 residues long. Germline CDR1 and CDR2: SGHVS and FQNEAQ. CDR3 DNA: TGTGCCAGCAGATCAATCGGCAGGGGGCCAAAAGCTACGCCGTATTTT. It specifies CASRSIGRGPKATPYF.

The J gene is TRBJ2-7, the V gene TRBV4-1, with 15 bases that match TRBD2. V was clipped by 0 bases and J by 6 bases; unmatched bases: 6. CDR3 length equals 17 residues. Germline CDR1 MGHRA, CDR2 YSYEKL. The CDR3 reads CASSQEGGTSGRIEQYF. Here the CDR3 DNA reads TGCGCCAGCAGCCAAGAGGGCGGGACTAGCGGGAGGATCGAGCAGTACTTC.

Remarks on this clonotype: A much larger clone lies a single base off, so this may be a read error. This chain joins TRBV4-3 and TRBJ1-4; D gene ambiguous. V dropped 1 base and J dropped 8 bases, with 14 bases sitting between them. The length of the CDR3 is 15 residues. Per germline, CDR1 LGHNA and CDR2 YSLEER. The CDR3 here is CASSQGIVLGEKLFF. The CDR3 coding sequence is TGCGCCAGCAGCCAAGGTATTGTTTTGGGGGAAAAACTGTTTTTT.

The chain uses TRBV2 and TRBJ1-2; no definite D call. This CDR3 has 16 residues. From germline, CDR1 is SNHLY and CDR2 FYNNEI. V gave up 4 bases and J gave up 4 bases, with 19 bases separating them. CDR3 DNA sequence: TGTGCCAGCAGTGTAGAAACCAGGAAAATTGGCTATGGCTACACCTTC. Protein sequence: CASSVETRKIGYGYTF.

The V call is TRBV7-6, the J call TRBJ2-7; no clear D gene. The CDR3 length is 14 residues. Trimming stripped 5 bases from V and 4 bases from J, with 15 bases between. Germline-derived CDR1 and CDR2 are SGHVS and FNYEAQ. CDR3 sequence reads: CASSPGTWVYEQYF. The CDR3, as DNA: TGTGCCAGCAGCCCGGGCACGTGGGTGTACGAGCAGTACTTC.

This clonotype was observed at least ten times. CDR3 sequence (DNA): TGCGCCAGCAGTCAACCTGACAGGGGGTACTACGAGCAGTACTTC. Its protein is CASSQPDRGYYEQYF. The chain is built from TRBV5-1 and TRBJ2-7, with 9 bases lining up with TRBD1. Germline CDR1 reads SGHRS; CDR2 reads YFSETQ. V trimming: 5 bases; J trimming: 3 bases; junction bases outside the gene matches: 9. The CDR3 totals 15 residues.

Comments on this clonotype: A far larger clone is one nucleotide away, so this likely arose from a read error. V and J are TRBV4-3 and TRBJ2-7; 7 bases line up with TRBD1. Looked up from germline, CDR1 is LGHNA and CDR2 is YSLEER. The CDR3 runs to 14 residues. CDR3 in DNA: TGCGCCAGCAGCCCCGGGACAGCCTCCTACGAGCGGTACTTC. Its translation: CASSPGTASYERYF.